Below, one TCR beta chain is given with its context. Its antigen is not known. The CDR3 sequence is 15 residues long. Trimming left V 4 bases short and J 7 bases short, with 17 bases between. The germline V gene encodes CDR1 SGHRS and CDR2 YFSETQ. TCRdb's copy holds only in-frame clones and misses some; the assay was immunoSEQ multiplex PCR. Of around 90,000 clones in the sample, approximately 89% were seen once. The source of the sample is a study of T cell responses to AZD1222 COVID-19 vaccine. General observations from the study: In all cases, repertoires were sampled only after the peak T cell response. Regions 160-218 and 743-854 dominated among vaccine-associated CD4 TCRs spanning spike. Recipients of two AZD1222 doses showed rising Spike-specific TCR breadth and depth. Clonal diversity was possibly underestimated, and the donors were mostly white British, with more females.

The receptor comes from an adult in good health. The starting material was peripheral blood, obtained on day 0 of MenACWY control vaccination. V and J are TRBV5-1 and TRBJ2-2, with D possibly matching TRBD2 (6 bases). In nucleotides, the CDR3 is TGCGCCAGCAGCCCCCCTCGGGAGATCGGCGGGGAGCTGTTTTTT. Encoded protein: CASSPPREIGGELFF. Based on the CDR3 plus reference TRBV5-1 and TRBJ2-2, the full variable domain is KAGVTQTPRYLIKTRGQQVTLSCSPISGHRSVSWYQQTPGQGLQFLFEYFSETQRNKGNFPGRFSGRQFSNSRSEMNVSTLELGDSALYLCASSPPREIGGELFFGEGSRLTVL.